This T cell receptor (beta chain) was captured in a study of shared clonotypes between healthy human individuals. This clone was observed once. It was CD45RO-negative cells, positively selected for CCR7, that made up naive CD8 cells, with terminally differentiated effector memory CD45RA+ cells excluded. Donors, healthy HIV-negative adults, lacked recent acute infections or vaccinations. All donors were Caucasian adults living in Nashville, Tennessee. It was about 210 ng DNA, approximately 30,000 T cell genomes, that sorted-subset replicate PCRs used. Method: immunoSEQ multiplex PCR; TCRdb's copy keeps in-frame clones and lacks some. This table has over 2 million clones, about 95% appearing once. Between the trimmed V and J ends, which lost 1 base and 4 bases, there was a span of 21 bases. Per the germline V gene, CDR1 is SGHRS and CDR2 is YFSETQ. CDR3 length: 17 residues.

This TCR was sampled from a man between 18 and 35 years old in good health. V and J are TRBV5-1 and TRBJ2-7; TRBD1 or TRBD2 may be the D gene (5 bases each). Material: naive CD8+ T cells sorted from blood. As DNA, the CDR3 is TGCGCCAGCAGCTTGATTGGGGCGGCCGGGGCAGAATACGAGCAGTACTTC. It yields the protein CASSLIGAAGAEYEQYF.